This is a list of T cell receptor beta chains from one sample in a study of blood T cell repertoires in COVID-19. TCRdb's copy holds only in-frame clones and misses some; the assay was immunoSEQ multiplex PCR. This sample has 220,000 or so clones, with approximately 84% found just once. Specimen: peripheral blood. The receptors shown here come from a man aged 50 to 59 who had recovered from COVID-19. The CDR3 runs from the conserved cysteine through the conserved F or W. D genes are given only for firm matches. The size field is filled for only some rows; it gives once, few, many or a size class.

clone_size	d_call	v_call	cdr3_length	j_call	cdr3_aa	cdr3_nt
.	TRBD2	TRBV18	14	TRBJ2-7	CASSPQSSGYEQYF	TGTGCCAGCTCACCACAGTCTAGCGGATACGAGCAGTACTTC
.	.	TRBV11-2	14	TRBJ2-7	CASSYMTVTYEQYF	TGTGCCAGCAGCTACATGACTGTTACCTACGAGCAGTACTTC
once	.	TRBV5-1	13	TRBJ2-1	CASSYDGAREQFF	TGCGCCAGCAGCTACGACGGAGCACGGGAGCAGTTCTTC
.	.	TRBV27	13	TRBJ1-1	CASKTGTNTEAFF	TGTGCCAGCAAGACAGGAACGAACACTGAAGCTTTCTTT
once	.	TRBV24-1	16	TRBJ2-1	CATSEGGSRHYNEQFF	TGTGCCACCAGTGAAGGTGGTTCTCGACACTACAATGAGCAGTTCTTC
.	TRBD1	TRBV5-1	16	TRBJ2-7	CASRTTGGANSHEQYF	TGCGCCAGCAGGACAACAGGGGGCGCGAATAGCCACGAGCAGTACTTC
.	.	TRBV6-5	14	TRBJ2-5	CASSSGRGIETQYF	TGTGCCAGCAGTTCCGGGCGGGGTATAGAGACCCAGTACTTC
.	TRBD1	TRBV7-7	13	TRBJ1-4	CASSSRQGEKLFF	TGTGCCAGCAGCAGCCGACAGGGTGAAAAACTGTTTTTT
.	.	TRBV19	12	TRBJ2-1	CASSMVGNEQFF	TGTGCCAGTAGTATGGTCGGGAATGAGCAGTTCTTC
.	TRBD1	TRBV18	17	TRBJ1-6	CASSYSGGLKYNSPLHF	TGTGCCAGCTCGTACTCAGGGGGACTCAAGTATAATTCACCCCTCCACTTT
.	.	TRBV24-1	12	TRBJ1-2	CATNRVGYGYTF	TGTGCCACCAACAGGGTGGGCTATGGCTACACCTTC
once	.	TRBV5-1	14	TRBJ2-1	CASSLAGPNNEQFF	TGCGCCAGCAGCTTAGCGGGCCCTAACAATGAGCAGTTCTTC
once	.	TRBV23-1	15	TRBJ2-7	CASSQLRAGWYEQYF	TGCGCCAGCAGTCAATTAAGGGCAGGGTGGTACGAGCAGTACTTC
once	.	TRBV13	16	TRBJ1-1	CASSSLGRFGNTEAFF	TGTGCCAGCAGCTCATTAGGGAGATTTGGGAACACTGAAGCTTTCTTT
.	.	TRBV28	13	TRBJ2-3	CASSLTAPSTQYF	TGTGCCAGCAGTTTAACCGCTCCGAGTACGCAGTATTTT
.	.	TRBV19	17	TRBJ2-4	CASSIDPRADAKNIQYF	TGTGCCAGTAGTATAGATCCCAGGGCTGATGCCAAAAACATTCAGTACTTC
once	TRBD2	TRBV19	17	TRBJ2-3	CASSDPRRGSDTDTQYF	TGTGCCAGTAGTGACCCTAGGCGGGGGAGTGACACAGATACGCAGTATTTT
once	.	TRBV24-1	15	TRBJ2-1	CATSDLGRGRNEQFF	TGTGCCACCAGTGATTTGGGGCGGGGACGCAATGAGCAGTTCTTC
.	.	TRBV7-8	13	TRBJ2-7	CASSLSSFYEQYF	TGTGCCAGCAGCTTATCTAGCTTCTACGAGCAGTACTTC
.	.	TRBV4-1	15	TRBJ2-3	CASSQGRGATDTQYF	TGCGCCAGCAGCCAAGGCAGGGGAGCGACAGATACGCAGTATTTT
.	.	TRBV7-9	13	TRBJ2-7	CASSPRGSYEQYF	TGTGCCAGCAGCCCCCGCGGCTCCTACGAGCAGTACTTC
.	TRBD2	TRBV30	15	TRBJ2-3	CAWSGTSGGTDTQYF	TGTGCCTGGAGTGGGACTAGCGGGGGGACAGATACGCAGTATTTT
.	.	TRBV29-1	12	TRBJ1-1	CSVDRGNTEAFF	TGCAGCGTTGACAGGGGGAACACTGAAGCTTTCTTT
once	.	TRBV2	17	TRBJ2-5	CASSKGSGSGVGETQYF	TGTGCCAGCAGTAAAGGTTCCGGTTCGGGAGTCGGAGAGACCCAGTACTTC
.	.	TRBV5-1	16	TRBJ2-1	CASSLWSGSSYNEQFF	TGCGCCAGCAGCTTGTGGAGCGGTAGCTCCTACAATGAGCAGTTCTTC
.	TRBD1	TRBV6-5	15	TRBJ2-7	CASSYSGTETYEQYF	TGTGCCAGCAGTTACTCCGGGACAGAAACCTACGAGCAGTACTTC
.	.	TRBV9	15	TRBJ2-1	CASSPRVAEYNEQFF	TGTGCCAGCAGCCCCAGGGTAGCGGAATACAATGAGCAGTTCTTC
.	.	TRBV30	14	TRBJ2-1	CAWSLGQGKNEQFF	TGTGCCTGGAGCCTAGGGCAGGGGAAAAATGAGCAGTTCTTC
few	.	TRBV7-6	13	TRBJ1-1	CASSLGQGLEAFF	TGTGCCAGCAGCTTAGGGCAGGGCCTCGAAGCTTTCTTT
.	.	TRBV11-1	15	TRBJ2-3	CASSLLRYSTDTQYF	TGTGCCAGCAGCCTGTTGCGGTATAGCACAGATACGCAGTATTTT
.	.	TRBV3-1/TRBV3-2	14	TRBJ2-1	CASSPGLDRGEQFF	TGTGCCAGCAGCCCGGGCCTAGATAGGGGTGAGCAGTTCTTC
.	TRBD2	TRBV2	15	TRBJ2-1	CASSEIGGSGNEQFF	TGTGCCAGCAGTGAGATTGGCGGGAGCGGTAATGAGCAGTTCTTC
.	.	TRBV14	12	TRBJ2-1	CASSQDSGEQFF	TGTGCCAGCAGCCAAGATTCGGGGGAGCAGTTCTTC
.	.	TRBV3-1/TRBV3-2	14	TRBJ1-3	CASSRGGSGNTIYF	TGTGCCAGCAGCCGAGGGGGCTCTGGAAACACCATATATTTT
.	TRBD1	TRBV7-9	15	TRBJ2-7	CASSSTGTGGYEQYF	TGTGCCAGCAGCTCCACCGGGACAGGGGGCTACGAGCAGTACTTC
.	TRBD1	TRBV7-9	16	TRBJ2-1	CASSSRQGGLINEQFF	TGTGCCAGCAGCTCCAGACAGGGGGGACTTATCAATGAGCAGTTCTTC